The 20 T cell receptor beta chains listed next were all sequenced from one sample in a study of cytomegalovirus exposure and HLA in healthy donors. Method: immunoSEQ multiplex PCR; TCRdb's copy keeps in-frame clones and lacks some. The sample shows around 200,000 clones, around 80% of them seen only once. Sequencing used PBMCs. These receptors all stem from a woman aged 25 to 39 in good health and CMV-seronegative.

The count of this clone is one. The V and J genes are TRBV27 and TRBJ2-7; D may be TRBD1 (6 bases). Trimming left V 5 bases short and J 2 bases short, with 13 bases between. CDR1 and CDR2 from the germline V gene are MNHEY and SMNVEV (reference sequence). The CDR3 runs to 14 residues. For the CDR3, the DNA is TGTGCCAGCAGTCCACAGGGTATACCCTACGAGCAGTACTTC. It yields the protein CASSPQGIPYEQYF.

This chain connects TRBV29-1 to TRBJ2-1, with 9 bases lining up with TRBD1. Germline CDR1 is SQVTM and CDR2 is ANQGSEA. With 8 bases clipped from V and 6 bases from J, the junction kept 5 bases outside the gene matches. The CDR3 is 12 amino acids. The CDR3: CSTLQGANEQFF. The CDR3 nucleotides read TGCAGCACATTACAGGGGGCCAATGAGCAGTTCTTC.

The chain is built from TRBV2 and TRBJ1-5, with TRBD1 matching over 8 bases. V lost 8 bases and J lost 1; bases outside the gene matches: 4. The CDR3 runs to 14 residues. The germline gives CDR1 SNHLY, CDR2 FYNNEI. The CDR3 here is CASCRDRSNQPQHF. The CDR3 nucleotides are TGTGCCAGCTGCCGGGACAGGAGCAATCAGCCCCAGCATTTT.

The genes are TRBV27 and TRBJ2-7; D call uncertain. Trimming cost V 2 bases and J 6 bases, with 11 bases left between them. The CDR3 spans 13 residues. CDR1 MNHEY and CDR2 SMNVEV come from the germline V gene (reference sequence). The CDR3 DNA is TGTGCCAGCAGTTTAAAGGAGTTCGGCGAGCAGTACTTC. Translated, it gives CASSLKEFGEQYF.

The chain combines TRBV27 with TRBJ2-7, with 9 bases that match TRBD1. This CDR3 has 14 residues. Germline lookup yields CDR1 MNHEY and CDR2 SMNVEV (reference sequence). The V gene end was trimmed by 5 bases and the J gene end by 6 bases; junction bases not matched to a gene: 8. The CDR3 coding sequence is TGTGCCAGCAGTACCCAGGACAGGGGTGGCGAGCAGTACTTC. Residues: CASSTQDRGGEQYF.

This clone has a single count. The rearrangement uses TRBV28 and TRBJ1-6; D gene unclear. The length of the CDR3 is 17 residues. Trimming took 5 bases from V and 0 from J, leaving 14 bases between them. Per the germline V gene, CDR1 is MDHEN and CDR2 is SYDVKM. CDR3 DNA sequence: TGTGCCAGCAGTCCAATGTCAGCGAACTCCTATAATTCACCCCTCCACTTT. Amino acid sequence: CASSPMSANSYNSPLHF.

The V and J genes are TRBV7-2 and TRBJ2-4; tentatively, D is TRBD1 (5 bases). The CDR3 extends over 12 amino acids. The germline V and J ends were trimmed by 1 base and 15 bases, with 13 bases remaining between them. CDR1 is SGHTA and CDR2 is FQGNSA in the germline V gene. CDR3 residues: CASSLEGRVSYF. CDR3 bases: TGTGCCAGCAGCTTAGAAGGCAGGGTGTCGTACTTC.

V usage is TRBV2 and J usage is TRBJ2-7; the D gene is possibly TRBD2 (5 bases). The V end lost 3 bases, the J end lost 2 bases, and 11 bases lay between the germline ends. The CDR3 is 14 amino acids. The germline V gene encodes CDR1 SNHLY and CDR2 FYNNEI. The CDR3 sequence is CASSEGAGAYEQYF. CDR3 in DNA: TGTGCCAGCAGTGAGGGAGCTGGGGCCTACGAGCAGTACTTC.

This chain connects TRBV25-1 to TRBJ2-2, with 10 bases that match TRBD2. After removal of 6 bases from V and 3 bases from J, the junction contained 4 bases not matched to a gene. CDR1 is MGHDK and CDR2 is SYGVNS in the germline V gene. CDR3 length equals 15 residues. For the CDR3, the DNA is TGTGCCAGCAGAAAAGCGGGAGGGCACACCGGGGAGCTGTTTTTT. It translates to CASRKAGGHTGELFF.

The gene calls are TRBV2 and TRBJ2-5; 13 nucleotides match TRBD2. This CDR3 comprises 17 residues. Germline CDR1 reads SNHLY; CDR2 reads FYNNEI. V dropped 5 bases and J dropped 5; count of bases not matched to a gene: 11. The CDR3 reads CASSKLAGGPWGETQYF. CDR3 DNA: TGTGCCAGCAGTAAACTAGCGGGAGGGCCGTGGGGGGAGACCCAGTACTTC.

The chain couples TRBV18 to TRBJ2-7; D not resolved. The CDR3 is made up of 14 amino acids. The germline CDR1 and CDR2 sequences are KGHSH and LQKENI. The V end was cut by 2 bases, the J end by 0 bases, with 8 bases between. In DNA form, the CDR3 reads TGTGCCAGCTCACCAAGAGGCAACTCCTACGAGCAGTACTTC. Translated, it gives CASSPRGNSYEQYF.

The chain links TRBV15 to TRBJ2-5; D unresolved. Trimming took 1 base from V and 3 from J, leaving 9 bases between them. This CDR3 region has 14 residues. In germline, CDR1 is LNHNV, CDR2 YYDKDF (reference sequence). As DNA, the CDR3 is TGTGCCACCAGCAGAGGTGGGCCGGAAGAGACCCAGTACTTC. Amino acid sequence: CATSRGGPEETQYF.

To note about this clone: Sequence at one end of the junction differs from germline and may be a read error. The J gene is TRBJ1-2, the V gene TRBV5-1; no clear D gene. This CDR3 is built from 11 residues. Germline CDR1 is SGHRS and CDR2 is YFSETQ. The CDR3 DNA reads as TGCGCCAGCAGCTTGGATTGGCAGACTATCTTC. Translation gives CASSLDWQTIF.

This clone was recorded a few times. This rearrangement joins TRBV7-2 to TRBJ2-7, with 7 nucleotides matching TRBD1. With 2 bases clipped from V and 3 bases from J, the junction kept 4 bases outside the gene matches. The germline CDR1 and CDR2 sequences are SGHTA and FQGNSA. The CDR3 covers 14 residues. This CDR3 reads CASSLRGRVYEQYF. For the CDR3, the DNA is TGTGCCAGCAGCTTAAGGGGGCGCGTCTACGAGCAGTACTTC.

The chain links TRBV19 to TRBJ2-3, with TRBD2 as a possible D gene (6 bases). The germline CDR1 and CDR2 sequences are LNHDA and SQIVND (reference sequence). Trimming took 4 bases from V and 2 from J, leaving 16 bases between them. The CDR3 is 16 residues long. The CDR3 DNA reads TGTGCCAGTAGTAACCAACCGGGACTCCTCACAGATACGCAGTATTTT. This sequence encodes CASSNQPGLLTDTQYF.

This clone was recorded once. The chain employs TRBV6-6 and TRBJ2-3, with D possibly being TRBD2 (6 bases). This CDR3 region has 14 residues. The V and J ends lost 5 bases and 1 base respectively, with 10 bases between them. Per germline, CDR1 MNHNY and CDR2 SVGAGI (reference sequence). The CDR3 protein is CASSTPGGTDTQYF. In nucleotides, the CDR3 is TGTGCCAGCAGTACCCCGGGGGGCACAGATACGCAGTATTTT.

The V and J genes are TRBV5-1 and TRBJ1-1; D gene uncertain. The CDR3 is 14 amino acids. Deletions cut 0 bases from V and 1 base from J, with 7 bases between. Germline values: CDR1 SGHRS, CDR2 YFSETQ. CDR3 DNA sequence: TGCGCCAGCAGCTTGGAAGGGAGGAACACTGAAGCTTTCTTT. Protein product: CASSLEGRNTEAFF.

V and J are TRBV7-2 and TRBJ2-2; TRBD2 might be the D (5 bases). V shed 8 bases and J shed 5 bases, with 15 bases lying between them. Germline CDR1 SGHTA, CDR2 FQGNSA. The CDR3 loop spans 14 amino acids. In nucleotides, the CDR3 is TGTGCCAGCCCTGCGGAGCGGTTAACCGGGGAGCTGTTTTTT. Protein product: CASPAERLTGELFF. Drawing the rest from reference TRBV7-2 and TRBJ2-2, the complete variable domain is GAGVSQSPSNKVTEKGKDVELRCDPISGHTALYWYRQSLGQGLEFLIYFQGNSAPDKSGLPSDRFSAERTGGSVSTLTIQRTQQEDSAVYLCASPAERLTGELFFGEGSRLTVL.

This clone was seen only a few times. J is TRBJ1-5 and V is TRBV7-2; D might be TRBD1 (6 bases). Between the trimmed V and J ends, which lost 1 base and 5 bases, there was a span of 9 bases. Per germline, CDR1 SGHTA and CDR2 FQGNSA. This CDR3 has 14 residues. CDR3 nucleotide sequence: TGTGCCAGCAGCTTAGTTTCAGGGGATCAGCCCCAGCATTTT. Amino acids: CASSLVSGDQPQHF.

This clone came up once. The rearrangement joins TRBV29-1 to TRBJ1-1; TRBD1 might be the D (6 bases). This CDR3 contains 13 residues. V was clipped by 8 bases and J by 4 bases, with 17 bases between them. Per germline, CDR1 SQVTM and CDR2 ANQGSEA. CDR3 residues: CSSGGRTGTEAFF. Written as DNA, the CDR3 is TGCAGCTCGGGGGGCCGGACTGGCACTGAAGCTTTCTTT.